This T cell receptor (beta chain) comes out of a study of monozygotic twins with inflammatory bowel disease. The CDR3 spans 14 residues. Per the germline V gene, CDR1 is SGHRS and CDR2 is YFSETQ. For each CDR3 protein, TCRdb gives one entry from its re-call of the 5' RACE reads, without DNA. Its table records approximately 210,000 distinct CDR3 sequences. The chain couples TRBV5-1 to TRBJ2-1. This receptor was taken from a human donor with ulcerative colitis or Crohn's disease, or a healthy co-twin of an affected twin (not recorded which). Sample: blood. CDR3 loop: CASSWIPAEGEQFF.